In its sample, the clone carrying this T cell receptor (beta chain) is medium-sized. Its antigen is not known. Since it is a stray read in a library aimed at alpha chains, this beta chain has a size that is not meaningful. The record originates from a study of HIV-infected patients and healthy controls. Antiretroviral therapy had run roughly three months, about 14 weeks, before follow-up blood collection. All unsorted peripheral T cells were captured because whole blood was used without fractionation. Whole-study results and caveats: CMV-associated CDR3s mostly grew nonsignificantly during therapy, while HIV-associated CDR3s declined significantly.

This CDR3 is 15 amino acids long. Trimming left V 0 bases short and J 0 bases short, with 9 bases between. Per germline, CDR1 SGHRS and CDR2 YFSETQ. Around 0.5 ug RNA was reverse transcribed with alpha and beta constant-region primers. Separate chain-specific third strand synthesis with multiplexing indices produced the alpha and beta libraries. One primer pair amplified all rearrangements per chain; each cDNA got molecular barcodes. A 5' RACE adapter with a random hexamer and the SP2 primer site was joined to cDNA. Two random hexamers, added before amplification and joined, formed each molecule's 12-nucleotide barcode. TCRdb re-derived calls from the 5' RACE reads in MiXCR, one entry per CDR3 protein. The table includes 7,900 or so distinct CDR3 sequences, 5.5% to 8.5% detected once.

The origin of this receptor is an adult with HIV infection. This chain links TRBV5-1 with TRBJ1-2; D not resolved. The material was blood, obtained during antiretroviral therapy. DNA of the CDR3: TGCGCCAGCAGCTTGGCCCGTTCTGCTAACTATGGCTACACCTTC. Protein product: CASSLARSANYGYTF. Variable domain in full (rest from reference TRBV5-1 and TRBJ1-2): KAGVTQTPRYLIKTRGQQVTLSCSPISGHRSVSWYQQTPGQGLQFLFEYFSETQRNKGNFPGRFSGRQFSNSRSEMNVSTLELGDSALYLCASSLARSANYGYTFGSGTRLTVV.